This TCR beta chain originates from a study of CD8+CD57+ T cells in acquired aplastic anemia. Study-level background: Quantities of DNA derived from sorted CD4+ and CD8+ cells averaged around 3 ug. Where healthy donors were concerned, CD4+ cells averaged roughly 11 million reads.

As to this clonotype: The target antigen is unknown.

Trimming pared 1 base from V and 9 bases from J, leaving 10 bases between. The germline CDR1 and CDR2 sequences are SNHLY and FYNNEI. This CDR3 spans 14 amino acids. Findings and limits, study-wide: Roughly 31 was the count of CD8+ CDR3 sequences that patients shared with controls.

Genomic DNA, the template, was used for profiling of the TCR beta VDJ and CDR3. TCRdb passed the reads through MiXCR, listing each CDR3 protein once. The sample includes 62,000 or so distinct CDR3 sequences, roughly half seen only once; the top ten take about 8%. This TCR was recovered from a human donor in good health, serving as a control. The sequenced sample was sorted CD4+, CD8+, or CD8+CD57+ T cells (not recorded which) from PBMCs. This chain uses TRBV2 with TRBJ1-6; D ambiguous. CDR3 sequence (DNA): TGTGCCAGCAGTGAAGGGTCCTTAGGTTCACCCCTCCACTTT. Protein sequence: CASSEGSLGSPLHF.